The present entry profiles one T cell receptor beta chain with its context. The data were obtained in a study of early T cells in non-severe SARS-CoV-2 infection. Study in general: Sequencing input comprised bulk RNA from unsorted whole blood; chain pairing was not available.

Germline CDR1 and CDR2: SGDLS and YYNGEE. The CDR3 covers 14 residues. V was cut by 0 bases and J by 6 bases, with 10 bases left in between. TCRdb re-analysed the 5' RACE reads in MiXCR, keeping a single row per CDR3 protein. Among around 81,000 distinct CDR3 sequences, 11% to 15% were seen once, and the ten largest hold roughly 11%. Sequencing was done on a sample of whole blood. The genes are TRBV9 and TRBJ2-4; D is perhaps TRBD1 (6 bases). This sequence was found in an adult who was a healthcare worker with PCR-confirmed SARS-CoV-2 infection or an uninfected control (not recorded which). The CDR3 is CASSVDLDRNIQYF. In nucleotides, the CDR3 is TGTGCCAGCAGCGTAGATCTGGACAGAAACATTCAGTACTTC.